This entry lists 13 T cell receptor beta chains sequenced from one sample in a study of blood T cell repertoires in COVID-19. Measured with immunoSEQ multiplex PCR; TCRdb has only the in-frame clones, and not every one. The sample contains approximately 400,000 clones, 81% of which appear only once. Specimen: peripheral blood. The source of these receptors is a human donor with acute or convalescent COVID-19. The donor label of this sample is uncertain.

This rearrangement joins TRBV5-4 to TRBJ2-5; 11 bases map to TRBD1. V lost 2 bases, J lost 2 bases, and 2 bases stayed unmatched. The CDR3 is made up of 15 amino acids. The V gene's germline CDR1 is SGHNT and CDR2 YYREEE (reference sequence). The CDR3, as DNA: TGTGCCAGCAGCTTCCGGGACAGGGGGCAAGAGACCCAGTACTTC. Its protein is CASSFRDRGQETQYF.

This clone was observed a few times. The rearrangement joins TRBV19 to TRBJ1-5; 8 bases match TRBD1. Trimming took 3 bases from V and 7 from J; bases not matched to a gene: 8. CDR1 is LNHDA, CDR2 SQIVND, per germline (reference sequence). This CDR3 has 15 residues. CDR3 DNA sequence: TGTGCCAGTAGTATGGGGGGGACAGGTGGGCAGCCCCAGCATTTT. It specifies CASSMGGTGGQPQHF.

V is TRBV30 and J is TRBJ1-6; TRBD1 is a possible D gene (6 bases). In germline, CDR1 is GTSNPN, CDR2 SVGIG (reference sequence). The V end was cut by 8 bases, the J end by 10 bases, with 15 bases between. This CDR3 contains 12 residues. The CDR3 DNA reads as TGTGCCCAGGGGTCGGGGAACTCACCCCTCCACTTT. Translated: CAQGSGNSPLHF.

The CDR3 region is CASSLNPPGRGRRTEAFF. CDR3 coding DNA: TGTGCCAGCAGCTTAAACCCCCCGGGCAGGGGTAGGCGCACTGAAGCTTTCTTT. The rearrangement uses TRBV7-9 and TRBJ1-1; D is possibly TRBD1 (6 bases). The V end lost 2 bases, the J end lost 4 bases, and 23 bases lay between the germline ends. The CDR3 contains 18 residues. CDR1 is SEHNR, CDR2 FQNEAQ, per germline (reference sequence).

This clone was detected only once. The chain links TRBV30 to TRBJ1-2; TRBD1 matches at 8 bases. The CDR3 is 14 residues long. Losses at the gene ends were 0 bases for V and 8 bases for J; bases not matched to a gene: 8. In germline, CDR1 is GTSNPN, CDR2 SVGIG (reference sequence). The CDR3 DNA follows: TGTGCCTGGAGTGTTCCGGACAGGGCACGCGGCTACACCTTC. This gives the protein CAWSVPDRARGYTF.

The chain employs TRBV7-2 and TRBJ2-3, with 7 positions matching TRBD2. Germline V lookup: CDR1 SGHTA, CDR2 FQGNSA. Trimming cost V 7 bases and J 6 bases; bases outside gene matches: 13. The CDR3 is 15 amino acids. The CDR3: CASTQTSSSRDTQYF. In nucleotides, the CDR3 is TGTGCCAGCACCCAGACTAGCTCCTCTAGGGATACGCAGTATTTT.

As DNA, the CDR3 is TGTGCCAGCAGTCCGACCAACAGGGGGAGTGTGAACACTGAAGCTTTCTTT. This codes for CASSPTNRGSVNTEAFF. The chain recombines TRBV28 with TRBJ1-1, with 8 bases identical to TRBD1. Germline CDR1 is MDHEN and CDR2 is SYDVKM. There are 17 residues in the CDR3. Losses at the gene ends were 5 bases for V and 0 bases for J; bases not matched to a gene: 11.

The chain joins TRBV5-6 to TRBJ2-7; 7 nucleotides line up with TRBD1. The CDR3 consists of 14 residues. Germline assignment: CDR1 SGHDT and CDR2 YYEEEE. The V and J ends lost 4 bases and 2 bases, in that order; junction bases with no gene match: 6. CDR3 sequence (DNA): TGTGCCAGCAGCATAACAGGGGCCACCTACGAGCAGTACTTC. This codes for CASSITGATYEQYF. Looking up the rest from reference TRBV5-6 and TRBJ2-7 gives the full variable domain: DAGVTQSPTHLIKTRGQQVTLRCSPKSGHDTVSWYQQALGQGPQFIFQYYEEEERQRGNFPDRFSGHQFPNYSSELNVNALLLGDSALYLCASSITGATYEQYFGPGTRLTVT.

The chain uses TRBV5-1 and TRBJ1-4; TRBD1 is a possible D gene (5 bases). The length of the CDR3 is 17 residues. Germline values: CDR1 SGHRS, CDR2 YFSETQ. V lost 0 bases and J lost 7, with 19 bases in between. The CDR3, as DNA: TGCGCCAGCAGCTTGGCCGCCGGGGGAGGGGCCGGTGAAAAACTGTTTTTT. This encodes CASSLAAGGGAGEKLFF. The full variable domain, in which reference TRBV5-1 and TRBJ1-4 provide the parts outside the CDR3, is KAGVTQTPRYLIKTRGQQVTLSCSPISGHRSVSWYQQTPGQGLQFLFEYFSETQRNKGNFPGRFSGRQFSNSRSEMNVSTLELGDSALYLCASSLAAGGGAGEKLFFGSGTQLSVL.

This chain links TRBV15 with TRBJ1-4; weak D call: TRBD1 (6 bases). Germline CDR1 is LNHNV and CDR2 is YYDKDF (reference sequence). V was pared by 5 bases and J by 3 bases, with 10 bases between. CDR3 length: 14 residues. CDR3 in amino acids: CATSAGTSNEKLFF. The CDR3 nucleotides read TGTGCCACCAGCGCCGGGACATCTAATGAAAAACTGTTTTTT.

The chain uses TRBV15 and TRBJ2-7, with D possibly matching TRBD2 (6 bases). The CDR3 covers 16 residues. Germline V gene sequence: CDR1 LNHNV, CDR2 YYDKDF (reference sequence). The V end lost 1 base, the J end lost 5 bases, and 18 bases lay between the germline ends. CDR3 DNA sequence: TGTGCCACCAGCAGAGGCCAGCGGCTAGCGAGTCACGAGCAGTACTTC. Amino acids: CATSRGQRLASHEQYF. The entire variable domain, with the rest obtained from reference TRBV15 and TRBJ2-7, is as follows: DAMVIQNPRYQVTQFGKPVTLSCSQTLNHNVMYWYQQKSSQAPKLLFHYYDKDFNNEADTPDNFQSRRPNTSFCFLDIRSPGLGDTAMYLCATSRGQRLASHEQYFGPGTRLTVT.

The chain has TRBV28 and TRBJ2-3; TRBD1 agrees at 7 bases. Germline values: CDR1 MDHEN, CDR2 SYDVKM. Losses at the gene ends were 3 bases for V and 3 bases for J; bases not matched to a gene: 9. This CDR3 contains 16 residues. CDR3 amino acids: CASSFIDRVRTDTQYF. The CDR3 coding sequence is TGTGCCAGCAGTTTTATCGACAGGGTTCGGACAGATACGCAGTATTTT.

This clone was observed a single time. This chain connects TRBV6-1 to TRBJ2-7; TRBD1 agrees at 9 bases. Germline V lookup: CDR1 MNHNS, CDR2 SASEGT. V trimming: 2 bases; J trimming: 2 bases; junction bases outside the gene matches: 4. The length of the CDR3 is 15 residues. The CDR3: CASSEWGQGAYEQYF. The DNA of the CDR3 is TGTGCCAGCAGTGAATGGGGACAGGGTGCCTACGAGCAGTACTTC.